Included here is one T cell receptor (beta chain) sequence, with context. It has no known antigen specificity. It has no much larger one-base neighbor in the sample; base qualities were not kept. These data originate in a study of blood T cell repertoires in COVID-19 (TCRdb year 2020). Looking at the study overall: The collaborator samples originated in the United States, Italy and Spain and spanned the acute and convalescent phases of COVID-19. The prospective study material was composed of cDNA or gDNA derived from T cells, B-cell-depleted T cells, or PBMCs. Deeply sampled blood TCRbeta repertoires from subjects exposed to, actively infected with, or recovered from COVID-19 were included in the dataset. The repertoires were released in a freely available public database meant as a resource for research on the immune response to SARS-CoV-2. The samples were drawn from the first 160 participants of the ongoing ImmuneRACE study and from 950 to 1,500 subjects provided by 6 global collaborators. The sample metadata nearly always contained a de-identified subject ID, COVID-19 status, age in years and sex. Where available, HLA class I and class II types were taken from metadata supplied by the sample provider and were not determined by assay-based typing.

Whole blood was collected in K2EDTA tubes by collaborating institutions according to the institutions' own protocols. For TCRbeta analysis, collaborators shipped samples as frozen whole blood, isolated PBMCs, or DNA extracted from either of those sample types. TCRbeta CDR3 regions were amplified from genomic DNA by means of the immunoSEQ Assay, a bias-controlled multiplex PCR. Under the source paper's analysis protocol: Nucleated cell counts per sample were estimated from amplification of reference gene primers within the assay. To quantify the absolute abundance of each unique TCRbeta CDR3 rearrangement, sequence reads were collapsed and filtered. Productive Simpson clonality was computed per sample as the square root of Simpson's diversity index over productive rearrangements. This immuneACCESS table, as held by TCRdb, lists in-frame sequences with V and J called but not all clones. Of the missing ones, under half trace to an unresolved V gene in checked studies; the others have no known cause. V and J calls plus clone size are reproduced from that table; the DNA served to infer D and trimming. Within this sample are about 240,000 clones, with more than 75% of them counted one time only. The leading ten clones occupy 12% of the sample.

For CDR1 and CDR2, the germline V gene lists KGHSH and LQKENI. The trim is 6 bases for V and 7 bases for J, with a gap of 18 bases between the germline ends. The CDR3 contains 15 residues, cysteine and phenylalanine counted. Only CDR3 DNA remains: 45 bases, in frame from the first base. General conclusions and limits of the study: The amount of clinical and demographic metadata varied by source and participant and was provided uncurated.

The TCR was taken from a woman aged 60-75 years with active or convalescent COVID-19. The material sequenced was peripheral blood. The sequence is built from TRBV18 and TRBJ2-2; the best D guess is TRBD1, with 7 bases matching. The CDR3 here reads CASSIRQGGDGELFF. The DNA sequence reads TGTGCCAGCTCGATCCGACAGGGAGGTGACGGGGAGCTGTTTTTT.